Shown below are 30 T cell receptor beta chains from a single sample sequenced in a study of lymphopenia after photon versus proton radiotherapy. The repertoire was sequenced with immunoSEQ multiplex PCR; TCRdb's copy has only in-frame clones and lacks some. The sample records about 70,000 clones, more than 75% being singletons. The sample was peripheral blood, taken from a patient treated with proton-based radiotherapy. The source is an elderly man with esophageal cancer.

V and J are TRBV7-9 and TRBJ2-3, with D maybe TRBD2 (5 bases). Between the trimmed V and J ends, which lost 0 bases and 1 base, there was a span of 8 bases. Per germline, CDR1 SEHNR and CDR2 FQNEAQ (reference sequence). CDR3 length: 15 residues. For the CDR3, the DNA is TGTGCCAGCAGCTTAGCCGGAGCGGGCACAGATACGCAGTATTTT. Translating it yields CASSLAGAGTDTQYF.

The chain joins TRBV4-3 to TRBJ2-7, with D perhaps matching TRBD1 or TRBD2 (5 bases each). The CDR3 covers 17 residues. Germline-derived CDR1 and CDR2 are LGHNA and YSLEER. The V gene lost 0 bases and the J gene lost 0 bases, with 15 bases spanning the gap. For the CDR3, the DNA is TGCGCCAGCAGCCAAGATCTTATATACGGGGCCTCCTACGAGCAGTACTTC. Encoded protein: CASSQDLIYGASYEQYF.

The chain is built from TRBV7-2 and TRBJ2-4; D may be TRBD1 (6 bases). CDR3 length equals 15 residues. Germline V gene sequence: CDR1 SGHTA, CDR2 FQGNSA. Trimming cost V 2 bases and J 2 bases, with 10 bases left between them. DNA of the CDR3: TGTGCCAGCAGCTTACAAACAGGGCCCAAAAACATTCAGTACTTC. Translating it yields CASSLQTGPKNIQYF.

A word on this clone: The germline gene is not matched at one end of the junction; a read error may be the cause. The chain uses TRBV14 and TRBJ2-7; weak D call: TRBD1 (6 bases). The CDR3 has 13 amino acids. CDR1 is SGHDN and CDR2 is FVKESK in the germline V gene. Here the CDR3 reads CVSSTDRTYEQYF. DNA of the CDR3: TGTGTCAGCAGCACCGACAGGACTTACGAGCAGTACTTC.

DNA of the CDR3: TGTGCCAGCAGCCTGGGACAGGGGGCGGCGGGGGCCCACAATGAGCAGTTCTTC. This encodes CASSLGQGAAGAHNEQFF. The rearrangement joins TRBV7-9 to TRBJ2-1, with 12 positions matching TRBD1. From germline, CDR1 is SEHNR and CDR2 FQNEAQ (reference sequence). The CDR3 is made up of 18 amino acids. The J segment lost 5 bases and the V segment lost 5 bases, leaving 13 bases of the junction unmatched.

CDR3 sequence (DNA): TGTGCCAGCTCACCCCCTGGCAGCTTAACAGGTCAGCCCCAGCATTTT. It is translated as CASSPPGSLTGQPQHF. The gene calls are TRBV18 and TRBJ1-5, with D possibly being TRBD1 (5 bases). V lost 3 bases and J 6 bases, leaving 18 bases between the germline ends. CDR1 and CDR2 (germline): KGHSH, LQKENI. This CDR3 comprises 16 residues.

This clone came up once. The chain's CDR3 is CASSRNADVGQSGGYTF. Here the CDR3 DNA reads TGTGCCAGCAGTCGTAACGCCGATGTGGGACAATCAGGTGGCTACACCTTC. The chain is built from TRBV27 and TRBJ1-2, with a weak D call TRBD1 (6 bases). V was trimmed by 5 bases and J by 7 bases, leaving 26 bases between them. This CDR3 has 17 amino acids. Germline V gene data show CDR1 as MNHEY and CDR2 as SMNVEV (reference sequence).

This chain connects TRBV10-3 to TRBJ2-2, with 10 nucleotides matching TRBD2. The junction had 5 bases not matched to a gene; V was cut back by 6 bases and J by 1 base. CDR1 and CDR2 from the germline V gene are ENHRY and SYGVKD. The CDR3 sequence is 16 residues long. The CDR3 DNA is TGTGCCATCAGCCAACTAGCGGGGAGGAACACCGGGGAGCTGTTTTTT. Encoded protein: CAISQLAGRNTGELFF.

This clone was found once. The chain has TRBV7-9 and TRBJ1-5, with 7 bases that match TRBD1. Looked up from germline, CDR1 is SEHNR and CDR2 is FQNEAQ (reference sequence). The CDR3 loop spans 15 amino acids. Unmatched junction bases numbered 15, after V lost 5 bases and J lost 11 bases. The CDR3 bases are TGTGCCAGCAGCACTGAGTGGGGACAAACAGGGGCCCAGCATTTT. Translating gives CASSTEWGQTGAQHF.

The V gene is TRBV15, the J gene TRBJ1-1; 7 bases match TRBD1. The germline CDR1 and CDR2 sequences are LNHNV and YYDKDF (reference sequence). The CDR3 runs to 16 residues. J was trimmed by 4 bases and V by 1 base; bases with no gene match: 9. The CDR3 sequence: CATSRGFGGGVTEAFF. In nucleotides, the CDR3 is TGTGCCACCAGCAGAGGCTTCGGAGGGGGCGTCACTGAAGCTTTCTTT. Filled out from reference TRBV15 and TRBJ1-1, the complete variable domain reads DAMVIQNPRYQVTQFGKPVTLSCSQTLNHNVMYWYQQKSSQAPKLLFHYYDKDFNNEADTPDNFQSRRPNTSFCFLDIRSPGLGDTAMYLCATSRGFGGGVTEAFFGQGTRLTVV.

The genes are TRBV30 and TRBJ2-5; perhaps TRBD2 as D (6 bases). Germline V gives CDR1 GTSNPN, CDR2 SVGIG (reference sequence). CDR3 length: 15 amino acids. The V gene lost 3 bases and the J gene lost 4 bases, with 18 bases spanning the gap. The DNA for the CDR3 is TGTGCCTGGAGGGGCCGGGGACTCCGGCCAGAGACCCAGTACTTC. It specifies CAWRGRGLRPETQYF.

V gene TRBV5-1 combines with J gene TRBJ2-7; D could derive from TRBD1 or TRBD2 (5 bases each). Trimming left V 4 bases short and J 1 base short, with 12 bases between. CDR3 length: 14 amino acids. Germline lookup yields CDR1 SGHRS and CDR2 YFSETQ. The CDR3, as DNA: TGCGCCAGCAGCCTAGGGACCGAATCCTACGAGCAGTACTTC. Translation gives CASSLGTESYEQYF.

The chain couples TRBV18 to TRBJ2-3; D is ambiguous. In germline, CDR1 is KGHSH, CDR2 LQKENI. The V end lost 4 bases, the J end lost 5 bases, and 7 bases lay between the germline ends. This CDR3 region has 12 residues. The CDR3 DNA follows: TGTGCCAGCTCACGATTTGGAGATACGCAGTATTTT. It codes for CASSRFGDTQYF. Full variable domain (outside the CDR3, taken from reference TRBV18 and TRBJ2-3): NAGVMQNPRHLVRRRGQEARLRCSPMKGHSHVYWYRQLPEEGLKFMVYLQKENIIDESGMPKERFSAEFPKEGPSILRIQQVVRGDSAAYFCASSRFGDTQYFGPGTRLTVL.

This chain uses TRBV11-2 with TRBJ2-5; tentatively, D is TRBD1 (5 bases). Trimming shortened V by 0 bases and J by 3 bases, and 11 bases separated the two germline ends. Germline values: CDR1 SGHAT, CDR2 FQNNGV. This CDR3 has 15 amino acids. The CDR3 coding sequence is TGTGCCAGCAGCTTAGACCCAGGGCAAGAAGAGACCCAGTACTTC. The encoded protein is CASSLDPGQEETQYF. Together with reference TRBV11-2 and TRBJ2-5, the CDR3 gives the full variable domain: EAGVAQSPRYKIIEKRQSVAFWCNPISGHATLYWYQQILGQGPKLLIQFQNNGVVDDSQLPKDRFSAERLKGVDSTLKIQPAKLEDSAVYLCASSLDPGQEETQYFGPGTRLLVL.

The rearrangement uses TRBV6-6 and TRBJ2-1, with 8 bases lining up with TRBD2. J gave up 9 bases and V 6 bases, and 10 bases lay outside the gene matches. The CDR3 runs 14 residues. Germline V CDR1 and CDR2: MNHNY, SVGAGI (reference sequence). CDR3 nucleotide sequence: TGTGCCAGCAGACAGGGACTAGAAAGGGGTGAGCAGTTCTTC. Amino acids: CASRQGLERGEQFF.

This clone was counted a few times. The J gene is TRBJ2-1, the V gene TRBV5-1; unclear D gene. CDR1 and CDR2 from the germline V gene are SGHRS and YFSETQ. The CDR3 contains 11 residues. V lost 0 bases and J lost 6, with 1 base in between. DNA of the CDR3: TGCGCCAGCAGCTTGGCCAATGAGCAGTTCTTC. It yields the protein CASSLANEQFF.

The CDR3 reads CASSGLLEADTGELFF. CDR3 DNA sequence: TGTGCCAGCAGTGGGCTCCTCGAAGCGGACACCGGGGAGCTGTTTTTT. The chain recombines TRBV6-1 with TRBJ2-2, with a weak D call TRBD2 (5 bases). There are 16 residues in the CDR3. CDR1 is MNHNS, CDR2 SASEGT, per germline. V shed 4 bases and J shed 3 bases, with 15 bases lying between them.

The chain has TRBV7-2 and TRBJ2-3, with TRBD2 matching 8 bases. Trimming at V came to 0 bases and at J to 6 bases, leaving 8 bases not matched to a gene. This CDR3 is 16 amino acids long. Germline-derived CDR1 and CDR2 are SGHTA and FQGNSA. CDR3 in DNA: TGTGCCAGCAGCTTAGCGCAGGGACTAGGGGCCGATACGCAGTATTTT. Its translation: CASSLAQGLGADTQYF.

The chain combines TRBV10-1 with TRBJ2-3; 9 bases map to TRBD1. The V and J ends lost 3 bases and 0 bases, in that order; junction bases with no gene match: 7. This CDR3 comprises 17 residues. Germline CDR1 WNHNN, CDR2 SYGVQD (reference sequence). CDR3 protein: CASSDGTGKTSTDTQYF. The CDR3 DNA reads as TGCGCCAGCAGTGACGGGACAGGGAAGACTAGCACAGATACGCAGTATTTT.

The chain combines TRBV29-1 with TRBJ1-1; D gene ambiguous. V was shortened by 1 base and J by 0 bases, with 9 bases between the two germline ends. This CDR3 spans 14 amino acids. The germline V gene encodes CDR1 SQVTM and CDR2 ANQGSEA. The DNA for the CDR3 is TGCAGCGTTGAAGGGGAATTAATGAACACTGAAGCTTTCTTT. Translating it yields CSVEGELMNTEAFF.

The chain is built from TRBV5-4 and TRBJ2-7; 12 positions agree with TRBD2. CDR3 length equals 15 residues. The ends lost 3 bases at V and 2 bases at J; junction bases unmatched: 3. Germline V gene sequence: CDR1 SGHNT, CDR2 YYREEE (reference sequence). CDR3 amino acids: CASSSLAGGPYEQYF. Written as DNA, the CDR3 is TGTGCCAGCAGCTCCCTAGCGGGAGGGCCCTACGAGCAGTACTTC.

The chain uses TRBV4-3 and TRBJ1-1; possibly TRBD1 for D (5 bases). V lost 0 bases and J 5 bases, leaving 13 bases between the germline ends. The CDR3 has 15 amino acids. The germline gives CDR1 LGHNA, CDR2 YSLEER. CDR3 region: CASSQDPRGRTEAFF. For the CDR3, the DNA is TGCGCCAGCAGCCAAGACCCTCGGGGACGGACTGAAGCTTTCTTT.

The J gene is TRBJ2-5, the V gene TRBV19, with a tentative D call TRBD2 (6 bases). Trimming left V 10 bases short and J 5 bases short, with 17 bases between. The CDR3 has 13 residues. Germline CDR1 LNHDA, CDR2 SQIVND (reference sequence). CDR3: CATARGEAETQYF. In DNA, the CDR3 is TGTGCCACCGCCCGTGGGGAGGCGGAGACCCAGTACTTC. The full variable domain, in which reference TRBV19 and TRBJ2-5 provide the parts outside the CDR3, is DGGITQSPKYLFRKEGQNVTLSCEQNLNHDAMYWYRQDPGQGLRLIYYSQIVNDFQKGDIAEGYSVSREKKESFPLTVTSAQKNPTAFYLCATARGEAETQYFGPGTRLLVL.

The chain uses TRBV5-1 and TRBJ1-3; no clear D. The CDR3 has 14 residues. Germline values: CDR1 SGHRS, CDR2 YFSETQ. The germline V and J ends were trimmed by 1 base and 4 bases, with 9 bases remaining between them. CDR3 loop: CASSLRGLGNTIYF. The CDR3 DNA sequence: TGCGCCAGCAGCTTGAGAGGGTTGGGAAACACCATATATTTT. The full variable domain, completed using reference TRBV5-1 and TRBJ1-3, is KAGVTQTPRYLIKTRGQQVTLSCSPISGHRSVSWYQQTPGQGLQFLFEYFSETQRNKGNFPGRFSGRQFSNSRSEMNVSTLELGDSALYLCASSLRGLGNTIYFGEGSWLTVV.

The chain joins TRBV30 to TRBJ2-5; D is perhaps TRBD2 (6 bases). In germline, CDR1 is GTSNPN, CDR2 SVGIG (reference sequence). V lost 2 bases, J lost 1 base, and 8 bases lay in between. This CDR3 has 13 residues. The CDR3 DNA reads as TGTGCCTGGAGTCGTAGCGGCCAAGAGACCCAGTACTTC. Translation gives CAWSRSGQETQYF.

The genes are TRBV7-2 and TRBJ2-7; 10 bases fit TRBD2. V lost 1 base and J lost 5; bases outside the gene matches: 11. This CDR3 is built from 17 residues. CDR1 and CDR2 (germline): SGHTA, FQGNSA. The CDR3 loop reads CASSLGLAGGFMDEQYF. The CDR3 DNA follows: TGTGCCAGCAGCTTAGGACTAGCGGGCGGTTTCATGGACGAGCAGTACTTC. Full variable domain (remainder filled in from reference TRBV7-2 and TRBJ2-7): GAGVSQSPSNKVTEKGKDVELRCDPISGHTALYWYRQSLGQGLEFLIYFQGNSAPDKSGLPSDRFSAERTGGSVSTLTIQRTQQEDSAVYLCASSLGLAGGFMDEQYFGPGTRLTVT.

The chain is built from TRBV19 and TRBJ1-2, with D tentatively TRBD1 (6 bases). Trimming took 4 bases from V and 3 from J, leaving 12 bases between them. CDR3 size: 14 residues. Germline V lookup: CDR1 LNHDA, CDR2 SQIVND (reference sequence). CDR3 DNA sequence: TGTGCCAGTAGTAAGGGGGGAAAATACTATGGCTACACCTTC. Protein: CASSKGGKYYGYTF. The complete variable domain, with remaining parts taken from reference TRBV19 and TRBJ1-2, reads DGGITQSPKYLFRKEGQNVTLSCEQNLNHDAMYWYRQDPGQGLRLIYYSQIVNDFQKGDIAEGYSVSREKKESFPLTVTSAQKNPTAFYLCASSKGGKYYGYTFGSGTRLTVV.

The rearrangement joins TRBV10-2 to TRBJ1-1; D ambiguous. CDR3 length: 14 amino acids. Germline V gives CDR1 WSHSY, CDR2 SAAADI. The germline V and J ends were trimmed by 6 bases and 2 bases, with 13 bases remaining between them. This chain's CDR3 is CASRAPQLNTEAFF. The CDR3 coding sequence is TGCGCCAGCAGGGCCCCCCAGCTCAACACTGAAGCTTTCTTT.

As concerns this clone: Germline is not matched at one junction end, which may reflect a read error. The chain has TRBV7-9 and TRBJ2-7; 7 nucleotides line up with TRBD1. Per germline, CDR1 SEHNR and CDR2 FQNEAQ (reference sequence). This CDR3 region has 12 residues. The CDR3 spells CASSLVPGTETF. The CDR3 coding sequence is TGTGCCAGCAGCTTAGTCCCCGGGACAGAGACCTTC.

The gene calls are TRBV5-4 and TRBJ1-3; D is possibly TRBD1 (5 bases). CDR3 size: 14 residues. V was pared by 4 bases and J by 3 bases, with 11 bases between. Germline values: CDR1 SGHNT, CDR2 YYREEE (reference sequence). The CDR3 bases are TGTGCCAGCAGCGACGTCGGGGGTGGAAACACCATATATTTT. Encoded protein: CASSDVGGGNTIYF. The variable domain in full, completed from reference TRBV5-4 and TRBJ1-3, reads ETGVTQSPTHLIKTRGQQVTLRCSSQSGHNTVSWYQQALGQGPQFIFQYYREEENGRGNFPPRFSGLQFPNYSSELNVNALELDDSALYLCASSDVGGGNTIYFGEGSWLTVV.